The sequence of this T cell receptor beta chain was determined in a study of blood T cell repertoires in COVID-19. The V end lost 4 bases, the J end lost 8 bases, and 16 bases lay between the germline ends. The germline CDR1 and CDR2 sequences are SGHRS and YFSETQ. The CDR3 totals 15 residues. Per the original methods: Using reference gene primer amplification, nucleated cell counts were estimated. Some clones are missing from TCRdb's copy, which holds only in-frame ones; the method was immunoSEQ multiplex PCR. D and trimming were read from the DNA, whereas the V and J calls and clone size are those reported in that table. The sample includes tens of thousands of clones, about 86% seen only once; the top ten take 25% to 30%.

The sequence came from a human donor in a cohort sampled during active COVID-19. The sample consisted of peripheral blood. The rearrangement uses TRBV5-1 and TRBJ1-6; D may be TRBD1 (5 bases). This CDR3 is CASSLGAGVHSPLHF. CDR3 DNA: TGCGCCAGCAGCCTAGGGGCGGGGGTGCATTCACCCCTCCACTTT.